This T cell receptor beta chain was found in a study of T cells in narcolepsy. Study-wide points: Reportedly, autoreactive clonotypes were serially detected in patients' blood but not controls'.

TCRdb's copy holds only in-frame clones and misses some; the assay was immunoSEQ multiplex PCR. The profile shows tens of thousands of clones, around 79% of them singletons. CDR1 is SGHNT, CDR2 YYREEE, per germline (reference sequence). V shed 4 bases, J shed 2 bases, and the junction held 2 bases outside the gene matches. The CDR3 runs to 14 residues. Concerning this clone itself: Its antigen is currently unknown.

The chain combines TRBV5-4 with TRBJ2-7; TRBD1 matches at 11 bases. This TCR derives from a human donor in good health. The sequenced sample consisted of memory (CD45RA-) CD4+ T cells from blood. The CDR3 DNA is TGTGCCAGCAGCAGGGACAGGGGGGCCTACGAGCAGTACTTC. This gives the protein CASSRDRGAYEQYF.